This TCR beta chain was sequenced during a study of technical replicates of blood from a few donors. The data were produced by immunoSEQ multiplex PCR, yet TCRdb's version contains in-frame clones alone and is incomplete. The data hold 50,000 to 65,000 clones, with 89% observed a single time. V lost 5 bases, J lost 0 bases, and 9 bases stayed unmatched. Per the germline V gene, CDR1 is LGHNA and CDR2 is YNFKEQ. This CDR3 is 18 amino acids long. The material sequenced was PBMCs. The clonotype was recovered from a human donor in good health. Some clones in this sample may be carry-over from other donors' samples. The rearrangement joins TRBV4-2 to TRBJ2-3; 12 bases align to TRBD2. CDR3 in amino acids: CASSFGLAGTLSTDTQYF. CDR3 nucleotides: TGTGCCAGCAGCTTCGGACTAGCGGGGACACTTAGCACAGATACGCAGTATTTT.